This is a list of T cell receptor beta chains from one sample in a study of sequential checkpoint blockade in melanoma. This table comes from immunoSEQ multiplex PCR, and its TCRdb copy is limited to in-frame clones, with some not included. Here the sample spans 20,000 to 25,000 clones, approximately 82% being singletons. Sequenced here: CD8+ T cells sorted from blood (inferred from file names), sampled from a patient given nivolumab and ipilimumab in sequence. The receptor set was obtained from a human donor with melanoma. Each CDR3 is given with its conserved first and last residue. A D gene is named only where the DNA matches it firmly. Rows may omit the clone size; those that give it use once, few, many or a size class.

v_call	j_call	clone_size	d_call	cdr3_aa	cdr3_nt
TRBV28	TRBJ2-2	-	-	CASINTGHTGELFF	TGTGCCAGCATTAATACAGGGCACACCGGGGAGCTGTTTTTT
TRBV7-9	TRBJ2-7	-	-	CASSFQGGGDYEQYF	TGTGCCAGCAGCTTCCAAGGAGGAGGCGACTACGAGCAGTACTTC
TRBV11-2	TRBJ2-6	once	-	CASSPRYSASGANVLTF	TGTGCCAGCAGCCCGAGGTATTCAGCCTCTGGGGCCAACGTCCTGACTTTC
TRBV5-1	TRBJ2-1	-	TRBD2	CASRKGTSGSHNEQFF	TGCGCCAGCCGCAAAGGGACTAGCGGGAGTCACAATGAGCAGTTCTTC
TRBV29-1	TRBJ2-5	-	TRBD2	CSVGGTSGKETQYF	TGCAGCGTTGGAGGGACTAGCGGAAAAGAGACCCAGTACTTC
TRBV4-3	TRBJ2-1	-	TRBD1	CASSTGQYYNEQFF	TGCGCCAGCTCAACGGGACAGTATTACAATGAGCAGTTCTTC
TRBV28	TRBJ1-2	few	TRBD1	CASSLTGGFYGYTF	TGTGCCAGCAGTTTGACAGGGGGCTTCTATGGCTACACCTTC
TRBV29-1	TRBJ1-1	-	-	CSVAAGPNTEAFF	TGCAGCGTTGCGGCAGGGCCGAACACTGAAGCTTTCTTT
TRBV27	TRBJ2-3	-	TRBD2	CAIWEREGRSPTDTQYF	TGTGCCATCTGGGAGCGGGAGGGCCGCTCCCCCACAGATACGCAGTATTTT
TRBV28	TRBJ1-3	-	-	CASSFVGVSTGNTIYF	TGTGCCAGCAGTTTTGTCGGGGTTAGTACTGGAAACACCATATATTTT
TRBV7-2	TRBJ1-5	-	-	CASSLEQNQPQHF	TGTGCCAGCAGCTTAGAACAGAATCAGCCCCAGCATTTT
TRBV6-6	TRBJ2-3	once	-	CASSYRGNRVEDTQYF	TGTGCCAGCAGTTACAGGGGAAACAGGGTGGAAGATACGCAGTATTTT
TRBV5-1	TRBJ2-3	-	-	CASSLGATDTQYF	TGCGCCAGCAGCTTGGGCGCCACAGATACGCAGTATTTT
TRBV9	TRBJ2-1	once	TRBD2	CASSVSGRGKYNEQFF	TGTGCCAGCAGCGTTAGCGGGAGGGGTAAATACAATGAGCAGTTCTTC
TRBV19	TRBJ2-3	-	TRBD2	CASSIGGLASDTQYF	TGTGCCAGTAGTATAGGAGGACTAGCTAGTGATACGCAGTATTTT
TRBV9	TRBJ2-1	-	TRBD2	CASSEFSGRANNEQFF	TGTGCCAGCAGCGAGTTCAGCGGGAGGGCCAACAATGAGCAGTTCTTC
TRBV6-6	TRBJ2-3	-	TRBD1	CASSAAAGQGTDTQYF	TGTGCCAGCAGTGCCGCCGCGGGACAGGGGACAGATACGCAGTATTTT
TRBV5-8	TRBJ1-5	-	TRBD1	CASSLLTGGPQPQHF	TGTGCCAGCAGCTTGTTGACAGGGGGCCCTCAGCCCCAGCATTTT
TRBV29-1	TRBJ1-2	once	-	CSVEYPQGHGYTF	TGCAGCGTTGAATATCCCCAGGGGCATGGCTACACCTTC
TRBV2	TRBJ2-7	-	TRBD1	CASSDLGQGAGEQYF	TGTGCCAGCAGTGACCTGGGACAGGGGGCCGGCGAGCAGTACTTC
TRBV28	TRBJ2-2	-	-	CASSFGGTGTGELFF	TGTGCCAGCAGTTTTGGGGGGACGGGCACCGGGGAGCTGTTTTTT
TRBV30	TRBJ1-1	-	-	CAWRKGEMNTEAFF	TGTGCCTGGAGAAAGGGGGAAATGAACACTGAAGCTTTCTTT
TRBV6-5	TRBJ2-1	once	TRBD2	CASSRGTSGINEQFF	TGTGCCAGCTCTAGGGGGACTAGCGGTATCAATGAGCAGTTCTTC
TRBV19	TRBJ1-5	-	TRBD1	CASSMRTGGLYSNQPQHF	TGTGCCAGTAGTATGAGGACAGGGGGACTCTATAGCAATCAGCCCCAGCATTTT
TRBV2	TRBJ1-5	-	TRBD1	CASRDMTGVNQPQHF	TGTGCCAGCAGGGATATGACAGGGGTGAATCAGCCCCAGCATTTT
TRBV28	TRBJ1-2	-	-	CASRTVVAGYTF	TGTGCCAGCAGAACCGTGGTAGCTGGCTACACCTTC
TRBV7-9	TRBJ2-7	few	-	CASSPLPTVYEQYF	TGTGCCAGCAGCCCCCTCCCGACAGTCTACGAGCAGTACTTC
TRBV2	TRBJ1-5	-	-	CASTKTGPNQPQHF	TGTGCCAGCACTAAAACAGGCCCCAATCAGCCCCAGCATTTT
TRBV10-3	TRBJ1-3	-	TRBD1	CAISGGTASGNTIYF	TGTGCCATCAGTGGAGGGACAGCCTCTGGAAACACCATATATTTT
TRBV28	TRBJ1-2	-	-	CASSPGSLGYGYTF	TGTGCCAGCAGTCCCGGGTCCCTCGGCTATGGCTACACCTTC
TRBV4-3	TRBJ2-3	once	TRBD2	CASSQEVTSGSRHF	TGCGCCAGCAGCCAGGAGGTGACTAGCGGGAGTAGGCATTTT
TRBV18	TRBJ1-5	-	TRBD1	CASSPVGTGEASNQPQHF	TGTGCCAGCTCACCGGTCGGGACAGGGGAAGCGAGCAATCAGCCCCAGCATTTT
TRBV7-9	TRBJ1-2	-	-	CASSPTGTGYTF	TGTGCCAGCAGCCCAACAGGGACCGGCTACACCTTC
TRBV5-1	TRBJ2-1	-	TRBD2	CASSPAGGGPINEQFF	TGCGCCAGCAGCCCGGCCGGGGGAGGGCCTATCAATGAGCAGTTCTTC
TRBV4-3	TRBJ2-3	-	-	CASSQDRDGTRDTQYF	TGCGCCAGCAGCCAAGATCGAGACGGGACTCGGGATACGCAGTATTTT